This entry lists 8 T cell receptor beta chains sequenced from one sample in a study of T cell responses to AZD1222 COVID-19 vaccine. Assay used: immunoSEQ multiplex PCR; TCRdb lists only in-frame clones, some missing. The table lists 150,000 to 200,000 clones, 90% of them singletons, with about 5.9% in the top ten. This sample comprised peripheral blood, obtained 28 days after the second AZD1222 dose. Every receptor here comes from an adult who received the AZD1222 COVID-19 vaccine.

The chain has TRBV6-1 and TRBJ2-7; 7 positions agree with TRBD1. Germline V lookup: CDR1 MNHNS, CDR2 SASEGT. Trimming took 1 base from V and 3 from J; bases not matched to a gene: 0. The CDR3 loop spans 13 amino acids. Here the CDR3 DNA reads TGTGCCAGCAGTGAAGACAGGGGCTACGAGCAGTACTTC. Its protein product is CASSEDRGYEQYF.

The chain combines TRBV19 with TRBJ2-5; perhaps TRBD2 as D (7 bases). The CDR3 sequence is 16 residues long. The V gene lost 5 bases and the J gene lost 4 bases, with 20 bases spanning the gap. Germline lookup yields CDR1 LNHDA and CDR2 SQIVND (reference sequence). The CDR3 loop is CASSLPGGPGAETQYF. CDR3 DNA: TGTGCCAGTAGTTTACCCGGGGGGCCTGGGGCAGAGACCCAGTACTTC.

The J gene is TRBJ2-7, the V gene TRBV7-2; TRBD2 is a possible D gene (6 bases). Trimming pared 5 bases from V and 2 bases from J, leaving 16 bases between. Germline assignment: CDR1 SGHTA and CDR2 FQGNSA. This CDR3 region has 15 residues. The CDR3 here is CASSPGLDVTYEQYF. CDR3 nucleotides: TGTGCCAGCAGCCCGGGACTCGATGTAACCTACGAGCAGTACTTC.

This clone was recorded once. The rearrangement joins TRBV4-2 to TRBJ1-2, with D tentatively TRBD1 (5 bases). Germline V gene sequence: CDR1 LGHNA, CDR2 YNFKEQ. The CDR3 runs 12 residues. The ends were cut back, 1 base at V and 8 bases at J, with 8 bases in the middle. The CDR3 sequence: CASSQGGAGYTF. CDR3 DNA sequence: TGTGCCAGCAGCCAAGGCGGGGCAGGCTACACCTTC.

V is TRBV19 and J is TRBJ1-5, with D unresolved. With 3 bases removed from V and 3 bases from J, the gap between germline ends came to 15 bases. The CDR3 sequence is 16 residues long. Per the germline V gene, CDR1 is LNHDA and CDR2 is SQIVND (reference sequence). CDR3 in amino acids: CASSIAAGDHNQPQHF. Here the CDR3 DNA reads TGTGCCAGTAGTATTGCGGCGGGCGATCACAATCAGCCCCAGCATTTT.

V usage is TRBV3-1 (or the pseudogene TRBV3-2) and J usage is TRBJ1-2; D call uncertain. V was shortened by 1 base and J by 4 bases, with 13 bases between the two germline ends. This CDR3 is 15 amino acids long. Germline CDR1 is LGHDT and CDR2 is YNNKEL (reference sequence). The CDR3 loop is CASSQGLGGSYGYTF. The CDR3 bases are TGTGCCAGCAGCCAAGGCCTCGGAGGGAGCTATGGCTACACCTTC.

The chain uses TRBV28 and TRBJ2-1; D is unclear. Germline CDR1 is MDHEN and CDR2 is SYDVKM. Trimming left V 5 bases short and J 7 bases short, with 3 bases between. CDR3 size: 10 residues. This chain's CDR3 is CASSRNEQFF. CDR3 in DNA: TGTGCCAGCAGTAGGAATGAGCAGTTCTTC. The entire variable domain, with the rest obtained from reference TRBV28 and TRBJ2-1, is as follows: DVKVTQSSRYLVKRTGEKVFLECVQDMDHENMFWYRQDPGLGLRLIYFSYDVKMKEKGDIPEGYSVSREKKERFSLILESASTNQTSMYLCASSRNEQFFGPGTRLTVL.

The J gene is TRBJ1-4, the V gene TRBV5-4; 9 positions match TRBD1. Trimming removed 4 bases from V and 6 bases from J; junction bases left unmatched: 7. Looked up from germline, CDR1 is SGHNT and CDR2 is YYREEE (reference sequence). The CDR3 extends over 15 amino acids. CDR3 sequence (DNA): TGTGCCAGCAGCGAGAAACAGGGGGCGTATGAAAAACTGTTTTTT. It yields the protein CASSEKQGAYEKLFF.